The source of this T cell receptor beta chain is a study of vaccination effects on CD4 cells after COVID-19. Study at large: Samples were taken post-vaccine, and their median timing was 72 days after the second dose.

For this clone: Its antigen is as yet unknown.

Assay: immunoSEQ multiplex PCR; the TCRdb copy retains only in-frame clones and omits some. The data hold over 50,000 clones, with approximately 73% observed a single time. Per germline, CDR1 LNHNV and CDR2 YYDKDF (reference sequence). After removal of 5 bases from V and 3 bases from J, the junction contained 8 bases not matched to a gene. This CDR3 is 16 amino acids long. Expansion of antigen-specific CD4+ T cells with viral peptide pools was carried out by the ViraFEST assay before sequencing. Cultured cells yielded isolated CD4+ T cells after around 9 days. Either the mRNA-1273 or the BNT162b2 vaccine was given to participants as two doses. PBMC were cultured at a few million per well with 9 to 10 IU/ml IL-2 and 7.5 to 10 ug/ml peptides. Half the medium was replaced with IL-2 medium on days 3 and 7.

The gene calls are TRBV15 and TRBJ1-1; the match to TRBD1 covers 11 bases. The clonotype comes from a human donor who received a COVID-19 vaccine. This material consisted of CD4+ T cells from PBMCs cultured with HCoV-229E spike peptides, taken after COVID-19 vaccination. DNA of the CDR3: TGTGCCACCAGCCCCCGGGACAGGGGGTTCTACACTGAAGCTTTCTTT. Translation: CATSPRDRGFYTEAFF.